The present T cell receptor (beta chain) was sequenced within a study of CD8 T cells in ankylosing spondylitis. Points from the study as a whole: The study identified a TCR beta motif of roughly eight highly homologous variants that appeared characteristic of ankylosing spondylitis blood.

At least ten counts were recorded for this clonotype. No antigen is known for it. V lost 4 bases and J 4 bases, leaving 16 bases between the germline ends. The CDR3 totals 15 residues. Germline lookup yields CDR1 LGHDT and CDR2 YNNKEL (reference sequence). TCRdb called the 5' RACE reads again in MiXCR, with one record for every CDR3 protein. This sample has a few hundred thousand distinct CDR3 sequences, with 9.5% to 15% found just once. This receptor was taken from a male donor with ankylosing spondylitis. The sample comprised blood, either unsorted or a sorted T cell fraction (not recorded which). V is TRBV3-1 and J is TRBJ1-1; D gene unclear. CDR3 DNA: TGTGCCAGCAGCCCGGGCCCGGGAGGATCCACTGAAGCTTTCTTT. It specifies CASSPGPGGSTEAFF.